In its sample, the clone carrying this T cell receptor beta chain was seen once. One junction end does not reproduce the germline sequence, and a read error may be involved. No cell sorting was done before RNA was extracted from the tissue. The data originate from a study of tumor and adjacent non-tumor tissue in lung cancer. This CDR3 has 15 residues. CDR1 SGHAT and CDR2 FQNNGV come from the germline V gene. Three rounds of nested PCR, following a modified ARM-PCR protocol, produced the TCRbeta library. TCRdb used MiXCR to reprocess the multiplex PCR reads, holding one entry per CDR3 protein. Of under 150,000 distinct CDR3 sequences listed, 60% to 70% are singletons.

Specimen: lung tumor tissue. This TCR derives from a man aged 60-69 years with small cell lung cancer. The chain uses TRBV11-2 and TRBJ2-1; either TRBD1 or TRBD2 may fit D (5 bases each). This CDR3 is CACSFTGPLHTEQFF. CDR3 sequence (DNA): TGTGCCTGCAGCTTCACGGGGCCCCTCCACACTGAGCAGTTCTTC.